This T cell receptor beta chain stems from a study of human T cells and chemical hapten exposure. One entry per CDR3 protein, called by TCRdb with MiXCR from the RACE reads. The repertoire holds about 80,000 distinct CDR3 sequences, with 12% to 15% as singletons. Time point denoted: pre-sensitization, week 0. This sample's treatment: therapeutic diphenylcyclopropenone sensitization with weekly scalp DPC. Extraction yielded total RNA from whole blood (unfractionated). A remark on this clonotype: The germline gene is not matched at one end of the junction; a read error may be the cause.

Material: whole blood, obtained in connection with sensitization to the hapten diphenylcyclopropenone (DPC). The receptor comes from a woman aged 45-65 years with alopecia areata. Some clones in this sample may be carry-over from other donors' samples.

The CDR3 here is CSARVRQRELEAFF. Here the CDR3 DNA reads TGCAGTGCAAGAGTAAGACAGAGAGAATTGGAAGCTTTCTTT. V is TRBV20-1 and J is TRBJ1-1; D might be TRBD1 (5 bases). CDR3 length: 14 residues. Germline CDR1 reads DFQATT; CDR2 reads SNEGSKA (reference sequence).